Below, 22 T cell receptor beta chains from the same sample are listed, as sequenced in a study of T cells after yellow fever vaccination. Via MiXCR, TCRdb re-called the 5' RACE reads, giving one row per CDR3 protein. Among over 120,000 distinct CDR3 sequences listed, about 6.9% were seen once. Sequencing was performed on CD4+ T cells sorted from PBMCs, taken 10 days after the yellow fever booster vaccination. These receptors originate from a man aged 25 to 45 who received the YFV17D yellow fever vaccine.

This clonotype was counted many times. The chain recombines TRBV12-3 or TRBV12-4 with TRBJ2-1, with D possibly being TRBD2 (6 bases). This CDR3 has 12 amino acids. The V end was cut by 7 bases, the J end by 9 bases, with 13 bases between. The CDR3 loop reads CASTPGGGEQFF. The CDR3 DNA is TGTGCCAGCACGCCCGGGGGAGGTGAGCAGTTCTTC.

Regarding this clonotype: A read error is possible here, since a much larger clone lies one base away. The CDR3 DNA is TGCGCCAGCCGCCGAACCTGGGCAGGCATGAACACTGAAGCTTTCTTT. This sequence encodes CASRRTWAGMNTEAFF. J is TRBJ1-1 and V is TRBV4-3; D not certain. The CDR3 totals 16 residues. With 8 bases removed from V and 0 bases from J, the gap between germline ends came to 19 bases. Germline assignment: CDR1 LGHNA and CDR2 YSLEER.

This clonotype was counted ten times or more. The chain links TRBV6-2 or TRBV6-3 to TRBJ1-5; 10 bases are a match to TRBD1. Germline values: CDR1 MNHEY, CDR2 SVGEGT. V trimming: 8 bases; J trimming: 4 bases; junction bases outside the gene matches: 8. The CDR3 runs 15 residues. The CDR3 loop is CASWDRGLRNQPQHF. CDR3 bases: TGTGCCAGCTGGGACAGGGGATTAAGGAATCAGCCCCAGCATTTT.

The gene calls are TRBV19 and TRBJ2-1, with 7 positions matching TRBD2. The CDR3 sequence is 15 residues long. In germline, CDR1 is LNHDA, CDR2 SQIVND (reference sequence). The V segment lost 8 bases and the J segment 6 bases; nucleotides outside the gene matches: 13. CDR3 residues: CASVPRTSPRNEQFF. In nucleotides, the CDR3 is TGTGCCAGTGTTCCACGGACTAGTCCCCGCAATGAGCAGTTCTTC.

This clonotype was observed many times. CDR3 nucleotides: TGTGCCAGCAGTTTAGCCGGGAGGTCCACCGGGGAGCTGTTTTTT. It is translated as CASSLAGRSTGELFF. The genes are TRBV12-3 or TRBV12-4 and TRBJ2-2, with 7 nucleotides matching TRBD2. J was trimmed by 4 bases and V by 0 bases; bases with no gene match: 2. This CDR3 contains 15 residues.

This clonotype has ten or more counts. CDR3 nucleotide sequence: TGCGCCAGCAGCAGCATGAGCAGCTCCTACGAGCAGTACTTC. Translated: CASSSMSSSYEQYF. The chain joins TRBV5-1 to TRBJ2-7; unclear D gene. This CDR3 has 14 amino acids. Trimming removed 4 bases at V and 0 bases at J, with 11 bases between. Germline-derived CDR1 and CDR2 are SGHRS and YFSETQ. The full variable domain, with the rest looked up from reference TRBV5-1 and TRBJ2-7, is KAGVTQTPRYLIKTRGQQVTLSCSPISGHRSVSWYQQTPGQGLQFLFEYFSETQRNKGNFPGRFSGRQFSNSRSEMNVSTLELGDSALYLCASSSMSSSYEQYFGPGTRLTVT.

This clonotype was seen only a few times. The chain links TRBV20-1 to TRBJ2-5; TRBD2 matches 8 bases. V dropped 0 bases and J dropped 7; count of bases not matched to a gene: 7. The CDR3 length is 14 residues. CDR1 and CDR2 from the germline V gene are DFQATT and SNEGSKA (reference sequence). The CDR3 region is CSARDLGGAGTQYF. The CDR3 DNA reads TGCAGTGCTAGAGATCTCGGGGGGGCCGGGACCCAGTACTTC.

The V gene is TRBV7-7, the J gene TRBJ2-5; TRBD1 aligns across 8 bases. CDR1 and CDR2 from the germline V gene are SSHAT and FNYEAQ (reference sequence). V was pared by 5 bases and J by 5 bases, with 10 bases of the junction left unmatched. The CDR3 runs to 15 residues. CDR3 bases: TGTGCCAGCAGCCCCGCAGGGGGCGCGCGGGAGACCCAGTACTTC. Translating gives CASSPAGGARETQYF.

The rearrangement joins TRBV18 to TRBJ1-5, with a tentative D call TRBD1 (5 bases). The CDR3 has 15 amino acids. Germline values: CDR1 KGHSH, CDR2 LQKENI. V lost 8 bases to trimming and J lost 8 bases, with 22 bases between them. The CDR3 protein is CASTFTVGADEPQHF. For the CDR3, the DNA is TGTGCCAGCACATTCACCGTCGGGGCTGATGAGCCCCAGCATTTT.

In this sample, this clonotype turned up many times. The rearrangement uses TRBV7-2 and TRBJ2-2; D is possibly TRBD2 (7 bases). V was cut by 0 bases and J by 9 bases, with 17 bases left in between. This CDR3 comprises 16 residues. Germline CDR1 is SGHTA and CDR2 is FQGNSA. DNA for the CDR3: TGTGCCAGCAGCTTAGCGCGGGGGCAGGGTTATCGGGAGCTGTTTTTT. Translating gives CASSLARGQGYRELFF.

Points on this clonotype: Its ends do not fully match the called genes, so a read error is possible. V is TRBV11-2 and J is TRBJ1-1; no clear D gene. This CDR3 has 12 amino acids. CDR1 is SGHAT, CDR2 FQNNGV, per germline. The CDR3 nucleotides read TGTGTCAGCGGCAGAATGAACACTGAAGCTTTCTTT. This translates into CVSGRMNTEAFF.

This clonotype was detected many times. The V and J genes are TRBV29-1 and TRBJ1-1; no clear D gene. V lost 2 bases to trimming and J lost 4 bases, with 8 bases between them. The germline CDR1 and CDR2 sequences are SQVTM and ANQGSEA. This CDR3 contains 12 residues. CDR3 residues: CSVEFRLTEAFF. In nucleotides, the CDR3 is TGCAGCGTTGAATTTCGGCTCACTGAAGCTTTCTTT.

This clonotype was detected only once. A much larger clonotype is one base distant, so this may be a read error. The rearrangement links TRBV12-3 or TRBV12-4 to TRBJ1-5, with no clear D. Deletions cut 5 bases from V and 11 bases from J, with 13 bases between. The CDR3 length is 12 residues. The CDR3 here is CASSGSGQTQHF. The CDR3 nucleotides read TGTGCCAGCAGTGGTTCTGGGCAGACCCAGCATTTT.

J is TRBJ2-2 and V is TRBV19, with D possibly being TRBD2 (5 bases). Per germline, CDR1 LNHDA and CDR2 SQIVND (reference sequence). V dropped 9 bases and J dropped 4 bases, with 6 bases sitting between them. The CDR3 consists of 11 residues. CDR3 bases: TGTGCCAGCCGGGGCACCGGGGAGCTGTTTTTT. Translation: CASRGTGELFF.

The table lists this clonotype with many counts. This chain joins TRBV4-3 and TRBJ2-3; tentatively, D is TRBD1 or TRBD2 (6 bases each). The CDR3 totals 14 residues. V shed 6 bases and J shed 5 bases, with 15 bases lying between them. Germline V lookup: CDR1 LGHNA, CDR2 YSLEER. The CDR3 DNA sequence: TGCGCCAGCAGTAGGGGTGAGGGGGGAGATACGCAGTATTTT. Protein sequence: CASSRGEGGDTQYF.

This clonotype was counted ten times or more. The V and J genes are TRBV5-6 and TRBJ2-3; D ambiguous. CDR1 SGHDT and CDR2 YYEEEE come from the germline V gene. Between the trimmed V and J ends, which lost 1 base and 4 bases, there was a span of 10 bases. The CDR3 has 14 residues. The CDR3: CASSLPARSDTQYF. CDR3 nucleotide sequence: TGTGCCAGCAGCTTGCCGGCGCGGTCAGATACGCAGTATTTT.

This clonotype was counted many times. The chain links TRBV11-2 to TRBJ2-3, with 12 bases that match TRBD2. CDR3 size: 17 residues. The junction had 9 bases not matched to a gene; V was cut back by 7 bases and J by 1 base. Germline CDR1 SGHAT, CDR2 FQNNGV. CDR3 protein: CASITRTSGKGTDTQYF. As DNA, the CDR3 is TGTGCCAGCATCACACGGACTAGCGGGAAGGGCACAGATACGCAGTATTTT.

This clonotype has just a few counts. The chain uses TRBV20-1 and TRBJ2-1, with unresolved D. Germline CDR1 reads DFQATT; CDR2 reads SNEGSKA (reference sequence). The V gene lost 1 base and the J gene lost 0 bases, with 13 bases spanning the gap. CDR3 size: 16 residues. Here the CDR3 DNA reads TGCAGTGCTAGAGTGGTTCTCACGGACTCCTACAATGAGCAGTTCTTC. Amino acids: CSARVVLTDSYNEQFF.

At least ten counts were recorded for this clonotype. The chain employs TRBV12-3 or TRBV12-4 and TRBJ2-7; D perhaps matches TRBD1 (5 bases). The CDR3 sequence is 13 residues long. The V gene lost 4 bases and the J gene lost 2 bases, with 9 bases spanning the gap. The CDR3 DNA reads as TGTGCCAGCAGTTCCGACAGCACCTACGAGCAGTACTTC. Its translation is CASSSDSTYEQYF.

Ten or more counts support this clonotype. The rearrangement links TRBV4-3 to TRBJ2-5; 11 bases fit TRBD2. CDR3 length equals 15 residues. Trimming removed 6 bases from V and 1 base from J; junction bases left unmatched: 4. Germline CDR1 reads LGHNA; CDR2 reads YSLEER. CDR3 nucleotide sequence: TGCGCCAGCAGTTACACTAGCGGGAGCCAAGAGACCCAGTACTTC. Its translation: CASSYTSGSQETQYF.

This clonotype was observed at least ten times. This chain joins TRBV6-5 and TRBJ2-2; D uncertain. V was trimmed by 2 bases and J by 0 bases, leaving 7 bases between them. This CDR3 has 15 amino acids. Germline V CDR1 and CDR2: MNHEY, SVGAGI. The CDR3 region has the DNA TGTGCCAGCAGTTACAGTAGCTCGAACACCGGGGAGCTGTTTTTT. This codes for CASSYSSSNTGELFF.

In its sample, this clonotype was seen many times. This chain connects TRBV12-3 or TRBV12-4 to TRBJ2-5; 10 nucleotides align to TRBD2. The trim removed 3 bases at V and 5 bases at J, leaving 9 bases unmatched. The CDR3 is made up of 16 amino acids. The CDR3 bases are TGTGCCAGCAGTTTTTGGAGCGGGAGGGCCTTGGAGACCCAGTACTTC. Amino acid sequence: CASSFWSGRALETQYF.